The 3 T cell receptor beta chains reported below all come from one sample, sequenced in a study of blood T cells in healthy people across ages. A second PCR, run for about 6 to 11 cycles, used a sample-barcoded 5' primer plus a J-beta primer mix. TCRdb fed the 5' RACE reads into MiXCR, producing one record per CDR3 protein. Counted here are approximately 2,000,000 distinct CDR3 sequences, approximately 39% occurring once; the ten biggest clones make up roughly 23%. What was sequenced was blood. Receptor source: a human donor in good health.

J is TRBJ1-1 and V is TRBV29-1, with D tentatively TRBD1 (5 bases). This CDR3 contains 13 residues. CDR1 and CDR2 from the germline V gene are SQVTM and ANQGSEA. Trimming pared 6 bases from V and 2 bases from J, leaving 13 bases between. CDR3: CSVGPDSNTEAFF. Written as DNA, the CDR3 is TGCAGCGTCGGGCCTGACAGCAACACTGAAGCTTTCTTT.

This clonotype appeared once. The chain joins TRBV9 to TRBJ1-2; TRBD1 agrees at 7 bases. Per germline, CDR1 SGDLS and CDR2 YYNGEE. V shed 2 bases, J shed 5 bases, and the junction held 9 bases outside the gene matches. The CDR3 loop spans 15 amino acids. DNA for the CDR3: TGTGCCAGCAGCGTGACGACAGGGAGTCCGTATGGCTACACCTTC. It codes for CASSVTTGSPYGYTF.

The chain has TRBV4-3 and TRBJ2-7, with 11 bases that match TRBD1. Per the germline V gene, CDR1 is LGHNA and CDR2 is YSLEER. Losses at the gene ends were 0 bases for V and 9 bases for J; bases not matched to a gene: 10. This CDR3 is built from 16 residues. Here the CDR3 reads CASSQDAGTGGFGQYF. The CDR3 DNA follows: TGCGCCAGCAGCCAAGATGCAGGGACAGGGGGTTTCGGGCAGTACTTC.